Shown below are 14 T cell receptor beta chains from a single sample sequenced in a study of cytomegalovirus exposure and HLA in healthy donors. Both 60 Vbeta primers and 13 Jbeta primers went into the PCR. This table comes from immunoSEQ multiplex PCR, and its TCRdb copy is limited to in-frame clones, with some not included. The sample has some 130,000 clones; roughly 74% are singletons. The specimen sequenced was PBMCs. These receptors came from a male donor in good health and CMV-seronegative.

This clone was seen a few times. This chain connects TRBV19 to TRBJ2-5; no definite D call. The CDR3 has 11 residues. Trimming stripped 3 bases from V and 4 bases from J, with 3 bases between. Germline lookup yields CDR1 LNHDA and CDR2 SQIVND (reference sequence). The CDR3 loop reads CASSMAETQYF. The CDR3 DNA reads as TGTGCCAGTAGTATGGCAGAGACCCAGTACTTC.

V gene TRBV6-1 combines with J gene TRBJ2-1; TRBD2 aligns across 12 bases. The CDR3 covers 15 residues. Germline-derived CDR1 and CDR2 are MNHNS and SASEGT. V gave up 2 bases and J gave up 5 bases; unmatched junction bases: 1. DNA for the CDR3: TGTGCCAGCAGTGAACTAGCGGGAGGGAACAATGAGCAGTTCTTC. Translated, it gives CASSELAGGNNEQFF.

This clone was counted between two and nine times. The chain recombines TRBV6-6 with TRBJ1-1; 9 nucleotides align to TRBD1. Germline V gene data show CDR1 as MNHNY and CDR2 as SVGAGI (reference sequence). J was trimmed by 7 bases and V by 6 bases; bases with no gene match: 6. The CDR3 consists of 13 residues. The CDR3 DNA reads TGTGCCAGCAGCGACAGGGGGATAAGTGAAGCTTTCTTT. This encodes CASSDRGISEAFF.

This chain uses TRBV19 with TRBJ1-3, with a possible D match to TRBD1 (6 bases). The CDR3 totals 15 residues. The germline gives CDR1 LNHDA, CDR2 SQIVND (reference sequence). Trimming left V 3 bases short and J 0 bases short, with 9 bases between. Written as DNA, the CDR3 is TGTGCCAGTAGTATGGGGGACAACTCTGGAAACACCATATATTTT. Translating it yields CASSMGDNSGNTIYF.

V usage is TRBV19 and J usage is TRBJ2-2; no firm D call. V lost 5 bases to trimming and J lost 6 bases, with 19 bases between them. This CDR3 contains 16 residues. Germline-derived CDR1 and CDR2 are LNHDA and SQIVND (reference sequence). In DNA, the CDR3 is TGTGCCAGTAGTGCGAAGACTCCGTTCCCCCCCGGGGAGCTGTTTTTT. This codes for CASSAKTPFPPGELFF.

The V call is TRBV19, the J call TRBJ1-1; 9 nucleotides line up with TRBD1. The V and J ends lost 5 bases and 8 bases, in that order; junction bases with no gene match: 6. The germline V gene encodes CDR1 LNHDA and CDR2 SQIVND (reference sequence). There are 13 residues in the CDR3. CDR3 protein: CASSLGQGKEAFF. The DNA of the CDR3 is TGTGCCAGTAGTCTCGGACAGGGGAAAGAAGCTTTCTTT.

V and J are TRBV19 and TRBJ2-1; 8 nucleotides line up with TRBD1. The V segment lost 9 bases and the J segment 7 bases; nucleotides outside the gene matches: 11. The CDR3 totals 14 residues. CDR1 is LNHDA, CDR2 SQIVND, per germline (reference sequence). The CDR3 spells CASEDRARSNEQFF. The CDR3 DNA sequence: TGTGCCAGCGAGGACAGGGCCCGATCGAATGAGCAGTTCTTC.

This clone was detected only once. The genes are TRBV27 and TRBJ1-2; 8 bases line up with TRBD1. The V and J ends lost 6 bases and 6 bases, in that order; junction bases with no gene match: 12. The germline CDR1 and CDR2 sequences are MNHEY and SMNVEV (reference sequence). The CDR3 covers 15 residues. This chain's CDR3 is CASRGWTGSSHGYTF. The CDR3 coding sequence is TGTGCCAGCAGGGGGTGGACAGGGTCGTCGCATGGCTACACCTTC.

The chain joins TRBV29-1 to TRBJ2-2, with 8 bases identical to TRBD1. CDR3 length equals 14 residues. Germline values: CDR1 SQVTM, CDR2 ANQGSEA. V lost 7 bases to trimming and J lost 1 base; unmatched junction nucleotides: 5. CDR3 in amino acids: CSALDRGNTGELFF. The CDR3 region has the DNA TGCAGCGCCTTAGACAGGGGGAACACCGGGGAGCTGTTTTTT.

The rearrangement joins TRBV4-3 to TRBJ2-7, with 9 bases matching TRBD2. Germline trimming cut 4 bases from V and 2 bases from J; bases unmatched to any gene: 12. CDR1 is LGHNA and CDR2 is YSLEER in the germline V gene. The CDR3 contains 17 residues. DNA of the CDR3: TGCGCCAGCAGCCCCAACGGCGCGGGGGGGCTTACCTACGAGCAGTACTTC. Translating gives CASSPNGAGGLTYEQYF.

The table lists this clone with a count of one. The chain employs TRBV5-1 and TRBJ2-5; TRBD2 agrees at 8 bases. The V segment lost 2 bases and the J segment 5 bases; nucleotides outside the gene matches: 5. This CDR3 has 14 residues. CDR1 and CDR2 from the germline V gene are SGHRS and YFSETQ. DNA of the CDR3: TGCGCCAGCAGCTTATCGGGAGGGTGGGAGACCCAGTACTTC. It yields the protein CASSLSGGWETQYF.

This clone was counted once. CDR3 coding DNA: TGTGCCAGCAGCTTGGGGGATGGGCCCCTACAGGATGAAGCTTTCTTT. Translating it yields CASSLGDGPLQDEAFF. The J gene is TRBJ1-1, the V gene TRBV5-6, with a weak D call TRBD1 (5 bases). Germline V gives CDR1 SGHDT, CDR2 YYEEEE. CDR3 length: 16 amino acids. Trimming shortened V by 0 bases and J by 7 bases, and 19 bases separated the two germline ends.

The rearrangement joins TRBV5-1 to TRBJ2-1, with D possibly being TRBD2 (6 bases). Trimming took 0 bases from V and 7 from J, leaving 11 bases between them. The CDR3 sequence is 14 residues long. Looked up from germline, CDR1 is SGHRS and CDR2 is YFSETQ. CDR3 region: CASSLGDLANEQFF. The DNA of the CDR3 is TGCGCCAGCAGCTTGGGGGACCTAGCGAATGAGCAGTTCTTC.

The J gene is TRBJ1-6, the V gene TRBV5-4; TRBD1 matches 7 bases. Losses at the gene ends were 6 bases for V and 7 bases for J; bases not matched to a gene: 10. The CDR3 covers 15 residues. In germline, CDR1 is SGHNT, CDR2 YYREEE (reference sequence). This CDR3 reads CASTSTGNVNSPLHF. The CDR3 region has the DNA TGTGCCAGCACCTCGACAGGGAACGTAAATTCACCCCTCCACTTT.